The T cell receptor (beta chain) described here comes from a study of T cells in localized non-small cell lung cancer (TCRdb year 2020). A note on the overall study: The study analyzed T cell repertoires of 200 to 300 early-stage NSCLC patients, comparing tumors and uninvolved tumor-adjacent lungs. The cohort comprised 200 to 300 treatment-naïve NSCLC patients with resected, localized lung tumors. NSCLC patients had a mean age of approximately 66 years, and 129 were male and over 85 female. Overall study outcomes, separate from this receptor: Because of the exploratory design, TCR variables were selected using unadjusted p-values without false-discovery rate correction. Uninvolved tumor-adjacent lung showed the highest T cell clonality, higher than tumor, which suggests more focused antigenic responses in the uninvolved tumor-adjacent lung. Of the top 100 tumor clones, a median of roughly 53 were detected in paired uninvolved adjacent lung; about 26 were also among that lung's top 100. Longer overall survival was associated with higher blood T cell density, whereas shorter survival was associated with higher adjacent-lung clonality. Because multi-region sequencing of the tumors was not done, intratumor heterogeneity could not be ruled out.

At diagnosis, tumor, uninvolved tumor-adjacent lung and peripheral blood were collected and then preserved as a mix of FFPE and fresh-frozen material. Blood samples were analyzed as peripheral blood mononuclear cells for TCR repertoire profiling. CDR1 and CDR2 (SNHLY, FYNNEI) derive from the germline V gene. Including cysteine and phenylalanine, the CDR3 has 14 amino acids. Only the CDR3 DNA stays, 42 bases, in frame from base 1. Relative to germline, V is 2 bases shorter and J is 6 bases shorter, with 11 bases between their ends. The immunoSEQ Assay was used to sequence TCR beta CDR3 regions from DNA. In the source study's methods: To compute T cell density, TCR beta template counts were normalized to usable DNA, which was estimated by amplifying housekeeping genes. Richness was estimated using the preseqR package, with extrapolation to 400,000 templates for PBMC samples and to 120,000 templates for tissue samples. Clonality was defined by subtracting Pielou's evenness from one. Differential abundance testing on productive amino-acid clonotypes, with a minimum total count of 5 and an alpha of 0.1, was used to identify tissue-enriched TCRs. The Jaccard Index and the Morisita Overlap Index were used to measure repertoire overlap between compartments. GLIPH clustered TCR beta CDR3s with public tetramer-defined viral CDR3s; viral motifs required at least three viral sequences plus V-gene enrichment. Not all clones reach the TCRdb copy of this immuneACCESS table, which keeps in-frame sequences only. Checked studies attribute under half of the gap to unresolved V genes and leave the rest unexplained. V, J and clone size were drawn from that table, and D and trimming were deduced from the DNA. The sample table holds tens of thousands of clones, of which roughly 88% were seen once. The ten largest clones take up roughly 5.4% of the sample.

Notes on this clone: It lacks a known antigen. No base quality values were provided; no much bigger clone lies one nucleotide off.

The sample in question was peripheral blood mononuclear cells, obtained before any cancer treatment. The rearranged segments are TRBV2 and TRBJ1-5; possibly the D gene is TRBD1, per 6 matching bases. This TCR was sampled from a male donor older than 55 with stage II lung adenocarcinoma. The sequenced DNA is TGTGCCAGCAGTGAAACGAGGGGGTTTCAGCCCCAGCATTTT. This gives the protein CASSETRGFQPQHF.